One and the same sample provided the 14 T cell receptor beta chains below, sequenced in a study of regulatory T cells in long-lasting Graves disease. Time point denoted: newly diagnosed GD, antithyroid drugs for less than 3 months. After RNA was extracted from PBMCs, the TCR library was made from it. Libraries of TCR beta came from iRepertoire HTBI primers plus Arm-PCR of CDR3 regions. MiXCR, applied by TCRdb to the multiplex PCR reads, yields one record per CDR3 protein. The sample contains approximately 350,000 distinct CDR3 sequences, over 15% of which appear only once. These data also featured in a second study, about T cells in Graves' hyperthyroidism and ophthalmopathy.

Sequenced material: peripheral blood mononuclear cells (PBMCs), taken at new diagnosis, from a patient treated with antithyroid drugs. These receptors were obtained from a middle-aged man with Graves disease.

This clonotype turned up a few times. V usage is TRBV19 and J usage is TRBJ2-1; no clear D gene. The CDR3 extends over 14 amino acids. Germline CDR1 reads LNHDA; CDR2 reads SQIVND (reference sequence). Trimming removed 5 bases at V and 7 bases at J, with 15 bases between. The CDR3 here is CASSPKKRVNEQFF. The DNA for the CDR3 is TGTGCCAGTAGTCCTAAGAAACGGGTGAATGAGCAGTTCTTC.

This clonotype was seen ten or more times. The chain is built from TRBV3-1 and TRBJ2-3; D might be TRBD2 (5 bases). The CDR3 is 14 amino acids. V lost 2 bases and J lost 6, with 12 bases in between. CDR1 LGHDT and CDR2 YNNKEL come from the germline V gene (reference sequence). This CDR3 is CASSQKNRGDTQYF. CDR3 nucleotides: TGTGCCAGCAGCCAAAAGAACCGCGGGGATACGCAGTATTTT.

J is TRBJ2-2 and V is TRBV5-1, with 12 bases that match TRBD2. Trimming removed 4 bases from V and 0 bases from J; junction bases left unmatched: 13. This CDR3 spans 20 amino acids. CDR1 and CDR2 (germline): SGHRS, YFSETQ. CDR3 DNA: TGCGCCAGCAGCCTCCCAGCGACTAGCGGGGGACCTCCGAACACCGGGGAGCTGTTTTTT. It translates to CASSLPATSGGPPNTGELFF. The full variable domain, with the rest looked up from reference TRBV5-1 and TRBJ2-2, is KAGVTQTPRYLIKTRGQQVTLSCSPISGHRSVSWYQQTPGQGLQFLFEYFSETQRNKGNFPGRFSGRQFSNSRSEMNVSTLELGDSALYLCASSLPATSGGPPNTGELFFGEGSRLTVL.

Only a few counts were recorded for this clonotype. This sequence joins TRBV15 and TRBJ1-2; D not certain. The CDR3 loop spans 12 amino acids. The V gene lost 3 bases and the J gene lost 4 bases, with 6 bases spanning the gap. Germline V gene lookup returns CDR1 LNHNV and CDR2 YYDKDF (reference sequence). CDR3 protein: CATSSGSYGYTF. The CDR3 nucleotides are TGTGCCACCAGCAGCGGTAGCTATGGCTACACCTTC.

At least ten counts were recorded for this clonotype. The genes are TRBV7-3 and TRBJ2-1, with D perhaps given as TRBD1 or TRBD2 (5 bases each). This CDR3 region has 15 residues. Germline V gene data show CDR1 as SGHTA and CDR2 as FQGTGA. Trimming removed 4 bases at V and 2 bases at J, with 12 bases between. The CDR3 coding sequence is TGTGCCAGCAGCTCCGCCGGGGCGGCCTACAATGAGCAGTTCTTC. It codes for CASSSAGAAYNEQFF.

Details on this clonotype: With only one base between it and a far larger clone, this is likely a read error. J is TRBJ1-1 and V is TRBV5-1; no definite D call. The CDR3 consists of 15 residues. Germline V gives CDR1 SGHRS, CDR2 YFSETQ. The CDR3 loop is CASSLSGIANTEAFF. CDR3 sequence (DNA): TGTGCCAGCAGCTTATCCGGGATAGCCAACACTGAAGCTTTCTTT. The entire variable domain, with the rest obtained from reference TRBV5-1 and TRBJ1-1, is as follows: KAGVTQTPRYLIKTRGQQVTLSCSPISGHRSVSWYQQTPGQGLQFLFEYFSETQRNKGNFPGRFSGRQFSNSRSEMNVSTLELGDSALYLCASSLSGIANTEAFFGQGTRLTVV.

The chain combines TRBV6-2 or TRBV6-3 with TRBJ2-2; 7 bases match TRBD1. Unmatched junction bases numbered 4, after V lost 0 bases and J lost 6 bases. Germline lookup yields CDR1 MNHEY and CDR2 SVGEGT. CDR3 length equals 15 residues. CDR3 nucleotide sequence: TGTGCCAGCAGTTACTCCTTAGGGGGCCCCGGGGAGCTGTTTTTT. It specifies CASSYSLGGPGELFF.

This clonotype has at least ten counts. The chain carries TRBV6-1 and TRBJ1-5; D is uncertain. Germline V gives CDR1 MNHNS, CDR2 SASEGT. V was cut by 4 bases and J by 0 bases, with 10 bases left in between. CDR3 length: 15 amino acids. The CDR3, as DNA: TGTGCCAGCAGTGTGGTCCAGGTTAGCAATCAGCCCCAGCATTTT. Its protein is CASSVVQVSNQPQHF.

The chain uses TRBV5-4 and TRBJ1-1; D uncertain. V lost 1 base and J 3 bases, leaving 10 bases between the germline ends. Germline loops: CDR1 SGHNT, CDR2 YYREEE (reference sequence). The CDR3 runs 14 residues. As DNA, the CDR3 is TGTGCCAGCAGCTTGCTTAGGGCGGACACTGAAGCTTTCTTT. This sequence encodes CASSLLRADTEAFF.

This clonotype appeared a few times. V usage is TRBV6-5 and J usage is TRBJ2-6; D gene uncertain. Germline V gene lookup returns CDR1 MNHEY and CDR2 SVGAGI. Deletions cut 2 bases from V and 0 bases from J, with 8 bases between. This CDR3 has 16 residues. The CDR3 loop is CASSYQTFSGANVLTF. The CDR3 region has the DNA TGTGCCAGCAGTTACCAAACCTTCTCTGGGGCCAACGTCCTGACTTTC.

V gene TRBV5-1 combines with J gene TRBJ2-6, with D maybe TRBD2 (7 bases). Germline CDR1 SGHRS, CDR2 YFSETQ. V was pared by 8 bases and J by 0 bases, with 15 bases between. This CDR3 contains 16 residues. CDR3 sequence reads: CASGAGANSGANVLTF. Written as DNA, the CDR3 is TGCGCCAGTGGGGCGGGGGCAAACTCTGGGGCCAACGTCCTGACTTTC.

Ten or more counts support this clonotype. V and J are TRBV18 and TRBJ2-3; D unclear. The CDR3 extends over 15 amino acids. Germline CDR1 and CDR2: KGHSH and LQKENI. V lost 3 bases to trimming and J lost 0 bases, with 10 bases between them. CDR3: CASSPVTLSTDTQYF. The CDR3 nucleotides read TGTGCCAGCTCACCCGTGACTCTTAGCACAGATACGCAGTATTTT.

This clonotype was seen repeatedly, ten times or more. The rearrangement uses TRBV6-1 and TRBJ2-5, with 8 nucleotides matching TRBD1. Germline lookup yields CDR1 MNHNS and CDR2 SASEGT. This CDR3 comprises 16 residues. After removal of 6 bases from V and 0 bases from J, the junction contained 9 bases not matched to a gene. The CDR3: CASSTGDRRYQETQYF. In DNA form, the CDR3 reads TGTGCCAGCAGCACAGGGGACAGGAGGTACCAAGAGACCCAGTACTTC.

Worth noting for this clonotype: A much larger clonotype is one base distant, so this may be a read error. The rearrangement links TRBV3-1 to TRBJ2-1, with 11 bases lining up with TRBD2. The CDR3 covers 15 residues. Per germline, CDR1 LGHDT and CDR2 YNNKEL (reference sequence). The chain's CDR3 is CAGSRVAGGYGEQFF. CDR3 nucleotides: TGTGCCGGCAGCCGGGTAGCGGGGGGGTATGGAGAGCAGTTCTTC.